This T cell receptor beta chain stems from a study of cytomegalovirus exposure and HLA in healthy donors. Study results and caveats: Analysis performed later found 16,951 TCR beta sequences associated with HLA alleles at 0.05 false discovery rate. Investigators reported 150 to 200 TCR beta chains as tied to cytomegalovirus. In most subjects, TCR beta sequences reportedly gave accurate predictions of HLA-A and HLA-B alleles.

The donors (healthy individuals) were bone marrow donors. This clone was seen only once. As yet, its antigen is unknown. Primers for the PCR totalled 60 Vbeta and 13 Jbeta. The assay was immunoSEQ multiplex PCR, and TCRdb's table has in-frame clones only and misses some. The sample lists roughly 200,000 clones, roughly 80% occurring once. V lost 1 base, J lost 0 bases, and 13 bases lay in between. The germline CDR1 and CDR2 sequences are SGHVS and FQNEAQ. The CDR3 contains 16 residues. The sample consisted of PBMCs. This chain links TRBV7-8 with TRBJ2-7, with a tentative D call TRBD2 (6 bases). The source is a man younger than 45 in good health and CMV-seronegative. The CDR3 loop is CASSLGGSGSSYEQYF. The CDR3 coding sequence is TGTGCCAGCAGCTTAGGGGGTAGCGGCAGCTCCTACGAGCAGTACTTC.